This section outlines one T cell receptor (beta chain) sequence together with its context. Its antigen is undetermined. This sample was included in a study of radiotherapy plus CTLA-4 blockade in lung cancer. Study-wide findings and caveats: The study found tumor-derived TCR clones expanded in blood after radiotherapy plus ipilimumab.

Measured with immunoSEQ multiplex PCR; TCRdb has only the in-frame clones, and not every one. The sample consists of 90,000 to 100,000 clones, roughly 74% of them appearing once. V was pared by 3 bases and J by 6 bases, with 4 bases of the junction left unmatched. The CDR3 runs 14 residues. The starting material was peripheral blood, obtained from a patient treated with radiotherapy plus ipilimumab. The sequence was collected from a human donor with non-small cell lung cancer who had a partial response to radiotherapy plus ipilimumab. Some clones in this sample may be carry-over from other donors' samples. The chain couples TRBV23-1 to TRBJ2-1; 8 bases fit TRBD2. Being an ORF, TRBV23-1 has a function that is uncertain. The CDR3 here is CASSQRAGGNEQFF. The DNA for the CDR3 is TGCGCCAGCAGTCAGAGGGCGGGGGGCAATGAGCAGTTCTTC.